This passage covers 18 T cell receptor beta chains from one sample sequenced in a study of Graves' ophthalmopathy and Graves' hyperthyroidism. TCR beta CDR3 regions were amplified from RNA transcripts. RT-PCR with HTBI primers came first, then second-round multiplex PCR. TCRdb redid the calling of the multiplex PCR reads with MiXCR, one entry per CDR3 protein. The sample yields about 400,000 distinct CDR3 sequences, 15% to 20% seen once. Material: peripheral blood. Every receptor here comes from a woman younger than 35 with Graves' ophthalmopathy.

The CDR3 is CASSQTAYNSPLHF. Written as DNA, the CDR3 is TGTGCCAGCAGTCAGACAGCCTATAATTCACCCCTCCACTTT. This chain joins TRBV12-3 or TRBV12-4 and TRBJ1-6; D is possibly TRBD1 (5 bases). The CDR3 is 14 residues long. Deletions cut 5 bases from V and 2 bases from J, with 7 bases between.

This clonotype was picked up many times. CDR3 nucleotide sequence: TGTGCCAGCAAAATAGCGGACAGGGAAACCTACGAGCAGTACTTC. Translating it yields CASKIADRETYEQYF. This sequence joins TRBV6-2 or TRBV6-3 and TRBJ2-7, with 8 nucleotides matching TRBD1. CDR3 size: 15 residues. The V gene's germline CDR1 is MNHEY and CDR2 SVGEGT. J gave up 2 bases and V 7 bases, and 10 bases lay outside the gene matches.

Ten or more counts support this clonotype. The J gene is TRBJ1-6, the V gene TRBV11-2, with 9 bases that match TRBD1. V lost 1 base and J lost 9; bases outside the gene matches: 1. Germline lookup yields CDR1 SGHAT and CDR2 FQNNGV. CDR3 length: 14 amino acids. The CDR3 sequence: CASSLGTGVSPLHF. CDR3 nucleotides: TGTGCCAGCAGCTTAGGGACAGGGGTTTCACCCCTCCACTTT.

This clonotype was detected many times. The chain employs TRBV12-5 and TRBJ2-2; D not resolved. V was shortened by 1 base and J by 6 bases, with 9 bases between the two germline ends. The CDR3 has 14 residues. The V gene's germline CDR1 is LGHNT and CDR2 FRNRAP. In nucleotides, the CDR3 is TGTGCTAGTGGTTTGGAGGTCGGCCCCGGGGAGCTGTTTTTT. Translation: CASGLEVGPGELFF.

This clonotype has at least ten counts. This chain uses TRBV7-2 with TRBJ1-2, with 7 bases aligning to TRBD1. Trimming at V came to 6 bases and at J to 6 bases, leaving 13 bases not matched to a gene. The CDR3 is made up of 15 amino acids. Germline CDR1 and CDR2: SGHTA and FQGNSA. The CDR3 DNA is TGTGCCAGCAGGAGACAGGGAAAGATTGGGGATGGCTACACCTTC. Translating it yields CASRRQGKIGDGYTF.

The sample holds many counts of this clonotype. The chain is built from TRBV28 and TRBJ1-5, with D possibly being TRBD1 (6 bases). The CDR3 sequence is 14 residues long. Germline V gene sequence: CDR1 MDHEN, CDR2 SYDVKM. With 10 bases removed from V and 7 bases from J, the gap between germline ends came to 20 bases. CDR3 sequence reads: CATRGQPIRQPQHF. The CDR3, as DNA: TGTGCCACCAGGGGCCAACCAATTCGACAGCCCCAGCATTTT.

The table lists this clonotype with many counts. J is TRBJ2-5 and V is TRBV4-2, with TRBD2 identical over 12 bases. Germline V lookup: CDR1 LGHNA, CDR2 YNFKEQ. Trimming removed 4 bases from V and 1 base from J; junction bases left unmatched: 10. CDR3 length: 18 amino acids. CDR3 sequence: CASSPLAGGSRAQETQYF. The CDR3 DNA follows: TGTGCCAGCAGCCCGCTAGCGGGAGGGAGTCGGGCCCAAGAGACCCAGTACTTC.

The chain employs TRBV5-1 and TRBJ2-4; D may be TRBD1 (6 bases). With 4 bases removed from V and 6 bases from J, the gap between germline ends came to 8 bases. Germline values: CDR1 SGHRS, CDR2 YFSETQ. CDR3 size: 12 residues. CDR3 nucleotides: TGCGCCAGCAGCACACAGGGAAACATTCAGTACTTC. It yields the protein CASSTQGNIQYF. The whole variable domain, remainder taken from reference TRBV5-1 and TRBJ2-4, is KAGVTQTPRYLIKTRGQQVTLSCSPISGHRSVSWYQQTPGQGLQFLFEYFSETQRNKGNFPGRFSGRQFSNSRSEMNVSTLELGDSALYLCASSTQGNIQYFGAGTRLSVL.

This clonotype was seen ten or more times. An end of the junction differs from the germline gene, which may be a read error. The chain has TRBV7-7 and TRBJ2-2, with D unclear. From germline, CDR1 is SSHAT and CDR2 FNYEAQ (reference sequence). CDR3 size: 13 residues. This CDR3 is CASSHSNTGELFF. CDR3 coding DNA: TGTGCTAGCAGCCACTCGAACACCGGGGAGCTGTTTTTT. The full variable domain, in which reference TRBV7-7 and TRBJ2-2 provide the parts outside the CDR3, is GAGVSQSPRYKVTKRGQDVTLRCDPISSHATLYWYQQALGQGPEFLTYFNYEAQPDKSGLPSDRFSAERPEGSISTLTIQRTEQRDSAMYRCASSHSNTGELFFGEGSRLTVL.

In this sample, this clonotype turned up many times. The CDR3 DNA follows: TGTGCCAGCAGCCTTACCGCGACAGGGGTGAACACTGAAGCTTTCTTT. Its translation is CASSLTATGVNTEAFF. The chain links TRBV7-8 to TRBJ1-1; 8 nucleotides line up with TRBD1. The germline V gene has CDR1 SGHVS and CDR2 FQNEAQ. The CDR3 length is 16 residues. The trim removed 5 bases at V and 0 bases at J, leaving 8 bases unmatched.

This clonotype was detected ten times or more. V and J are TRBV24-1 and TRBJ2-7; TRBD1 matches 8 bases. The CDR3 is 13 residues long. Per germline, CDR1 KGHDR and CDR2 SFDVKD. With 9 bases clipped from V and 5 bases from J, the junction kept 8 bases outside the gene matches. The CDR3 nucleotides read TGTGCCACCGGGGGACAGGTTAAGGACGAGCAGTACTTC. Translation: CATGGQVKDEQYF.

At least ten counts were recorded for this clonotype. The chain is built from TRBV18 and TRBJ2-7; D may be TRBD1 or TRBD2 (5 bases each). This CDR3 region has 15 residues. V was clipped by 3 bases and J by 3 bases, with 15 bases between them. The germline V gene encodes CDR1 KGHSH and CDR2 LQKENI. CDR3 bases: TGTGCCAGCTCACCGGCCGGGACCATAGACTACGAGCAGTACTTC. As protein: CASSPAGTIDYEQYF.

This clonotype was counted at least ten times. The chain is built from TRBV29-1 and TRBJ2-2; perhaps TRBD2 as D (5 bases). In germline, CDR1 is SQVTM, CDR2 ANQGSEA. With 4 bases removed from V and 6 bases from J, the gap between germline ends came to 9 bases. The CDR3 loop spans 12 amino acids. The CDR3, as DNA: TGCAGCGTTGCTTCCGGGGCCGGGGAGCTGTTTTTT. It yields the protein CSVASGAGELFF.

Ten or more counts support this clonotype. This sequence joins TRBV29-1 and TRBJ2-5, with 12 bases matching TRBD2. V was clipped by 5 bases and J by 3 bases; unmatched bases: 7. The length of the CDR3 is 15 residues. CDR1 is SQVTM, CDR2 ANQGSEA, per germline. CDR3 DNA sequence: TGCAGCGTTCCCCGACTAGCGGGGGTTGAAGAGACCCAGTACTTC. Protein product: CSVPRLAGVEETQYF.

The chain recombines TRBV6-2 or TRBV6-3 with TRBJ1-1; D gene ambiguous. CDR3 size: 16 residues. Trimming took off 2 bases at V and 0 bases at J, with 13 bases between the two ends. The germline CDR1 and CDR2 sequences are MNHEY and SVGEGT. The CDR3 is CASSYTDFGLNTEAFF. CDR3 sequence (DNA): TGTGCCAGCAGTTACACCGATTTCGGCTTGAACACTGAAGCTTTCTTT.

This clonotype was detected ten times or more. V and J are TRBV29-1 and TRBJ1-1; 10 bases are shared with TRBD1. There are 13 residues in the CDR3. Germline trimming cut 4 bases from V and 8 bases from J; bases unmatched to any gene: 7. Germline loops: CDR1 SQVTM, CDR2 ANQGSEA. The CDR3 DNA is TGCAGCGTTGCAAAGACAGGGGGCTTAGAAGCTTTCTTT. Translated, it gives CSVAKTGGLEAFF.

This clonotype was counted ten times or more. The genes are TRBV6-1 and TRBJ1-2, with 8 bases aligning to TRBD1. The CDR3 runs 15 residues. The junction had 12 bases not matched to a gene; V was cut back by 8 bases and J by 4 bases. Germline CDR1 and CDR2: MNHNS and SASEGT. As DNA, the CDR3 is TGTGCCAGCCTTCGGACAGGGTCTGGGACCTATGGCTACACCTTC. Protein sequence: CASLRTGSGTYGYTF.

This clonotype was found many times. The chain couples TRBV6-1 to TRBJ1-1; no clear D gene. The CDR3 is 14 amino acids. V was clipped by 7 bases and J by 0 bases, with 12 bases between them. Germline CDR1 is MNHNS and CDR2 is SASEGT. The CDR3 region is CASMAGVMNTEAFF. CDR3 in DNA: TGTGCCAGCATGGCAGGAGTCATGAACACTGAAGCTTTCTTT.